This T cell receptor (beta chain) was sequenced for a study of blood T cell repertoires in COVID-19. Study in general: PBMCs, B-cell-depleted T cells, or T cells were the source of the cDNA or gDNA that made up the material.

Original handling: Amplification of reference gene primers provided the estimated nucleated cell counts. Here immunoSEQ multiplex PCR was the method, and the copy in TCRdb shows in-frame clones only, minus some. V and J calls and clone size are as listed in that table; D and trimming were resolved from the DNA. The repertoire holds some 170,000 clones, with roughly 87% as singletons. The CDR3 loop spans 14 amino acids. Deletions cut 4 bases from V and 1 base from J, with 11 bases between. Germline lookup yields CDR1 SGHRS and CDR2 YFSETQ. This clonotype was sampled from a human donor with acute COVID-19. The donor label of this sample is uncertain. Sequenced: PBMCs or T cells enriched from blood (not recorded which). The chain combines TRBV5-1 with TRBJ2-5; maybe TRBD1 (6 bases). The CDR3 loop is CASSEGVPQETQYF. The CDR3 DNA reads TGCGCCAGCAGCGAGGGGGTCCCCCAAGAGACCCAGTACTTC.